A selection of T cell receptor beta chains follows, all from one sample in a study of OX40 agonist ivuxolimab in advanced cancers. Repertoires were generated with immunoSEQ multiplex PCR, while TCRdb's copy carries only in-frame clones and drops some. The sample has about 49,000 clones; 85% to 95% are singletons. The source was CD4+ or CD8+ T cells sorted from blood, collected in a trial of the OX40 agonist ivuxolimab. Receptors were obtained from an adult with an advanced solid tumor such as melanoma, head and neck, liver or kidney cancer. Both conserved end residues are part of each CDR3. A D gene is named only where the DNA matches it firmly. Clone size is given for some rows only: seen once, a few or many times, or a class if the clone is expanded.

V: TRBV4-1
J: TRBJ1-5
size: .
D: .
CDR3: CASSQEEGSNQPQHF
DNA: TGCGCCAGCAGCCAAGAGGAGGGTAGCAATCAGCCCCAGCATTTT

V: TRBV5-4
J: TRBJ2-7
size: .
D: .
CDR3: CASSLGREYEQYF
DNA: TGTGCCAGCAGCTTGGGCAGGGAATACGAGCAGTACTTC

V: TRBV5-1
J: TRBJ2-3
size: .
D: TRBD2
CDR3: CASRASGPTDTQYF
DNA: TGCGCCAGCAGGGCTAGCGGCCCCACAGATACGCAGTATTTT

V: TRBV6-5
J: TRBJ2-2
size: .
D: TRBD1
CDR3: CASTWTGNTGELFF
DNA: TGTGCCAGCACTTGGACAGGGAACACCGGGGAGCTGTTTTTT

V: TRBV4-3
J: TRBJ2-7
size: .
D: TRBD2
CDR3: CASSQVLAGAKYF
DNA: TGCGCCAGCAGCCAAGTGCTAGCGGGAGCTAAGTACTTC

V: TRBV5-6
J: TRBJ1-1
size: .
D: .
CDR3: CASSLAGRFTEAFF
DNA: TGTGCCAGCAGCTTGGCTGGGAGGTTCACTGAAGCTTTCTTT

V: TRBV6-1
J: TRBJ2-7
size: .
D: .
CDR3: CASSEVPTGTVLYEQYF
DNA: TGTGCCAGCAGTGAAGTCCCGACAGGAACGGTCCTTTACGAGCAGTACTTC

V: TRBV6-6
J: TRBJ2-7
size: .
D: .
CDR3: CASSFPGISYEQYF
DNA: TGTGCCAGCAGCTTCCCAGGGATTTCCTACGAGCAGTACTTC

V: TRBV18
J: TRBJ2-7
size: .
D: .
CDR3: CASSPSRTIPYEQYF
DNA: TGTGCCAGCTCACCCTCCCGGACAATCCCCTACGAGCAGTACTTC

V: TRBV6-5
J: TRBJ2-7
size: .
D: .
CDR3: CASRILGTAPEQYF
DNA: TGTGCCAGCAGAATTCTGGGCACGGCCCCCGAGCAGTACTTC

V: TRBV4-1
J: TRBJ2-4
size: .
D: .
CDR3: CASSLLQGKNIQYF
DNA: TGCGCCAGCAGCCTACTACAGGGAAAAAACATTCAGTACTTC

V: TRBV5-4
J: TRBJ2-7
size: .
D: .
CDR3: CASSTDTTYEQYF
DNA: TGTGCCAGCAGCACGGACACGACCTACGAGCAGTACTTC

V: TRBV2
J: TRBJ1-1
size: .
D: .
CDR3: CASRHSPGNTEAFF
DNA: TGTGCCAGCAGGCATTCTCCAGGGAACACTGAAGCTTTCTTT

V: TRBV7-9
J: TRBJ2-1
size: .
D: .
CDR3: CASSSDSYNEQFF
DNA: TGTGCCAGCAGCTCGGACTCTTACAATGAGCAGTTCTTC

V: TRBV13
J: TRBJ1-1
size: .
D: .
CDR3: CASSLEWATEAFF
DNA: TGTGCCAGCAGCTTAGAATGGGCGACTGAAGCTTTCTTT

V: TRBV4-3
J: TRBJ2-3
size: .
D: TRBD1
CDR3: CASSQDRMGQGASTDTQYF
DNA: TGCGCCAGCAGCCAAGACCGAATGGGTCAGGGGGCTAGCACAGATACGCAGTATTTT

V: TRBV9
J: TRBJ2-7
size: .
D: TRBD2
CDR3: CASSVAGGTHEQYF
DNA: TGTGCCAGCAGCGTAGCGGGAGGGACCCACGAGCAGTACTTC

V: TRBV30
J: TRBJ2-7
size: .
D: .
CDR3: CAWSLRTGYYYEQYF
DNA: TGTGCCTGGAGTCTTAGGACTGGTTACTACTACGAGCAGTACTTC

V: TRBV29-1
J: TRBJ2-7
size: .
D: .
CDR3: CSVVWVDSSYEQYF
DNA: TGCAGCGTTGTATGGGTCGATAGCTCCTACGAGCAGTACTTC

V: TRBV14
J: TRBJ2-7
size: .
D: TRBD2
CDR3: CASSQVSGSYEQYF
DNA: TGTGCCAGCAGCCAAGTTAGCGGGAGTTACGAGCAGTACTTC

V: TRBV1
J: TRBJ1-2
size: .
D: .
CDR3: CTSSPGRFHLYGYTF
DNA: TGCACCAGCAGCCCCGGCCGCTTTCACTTGTATGGCTACACCTTC

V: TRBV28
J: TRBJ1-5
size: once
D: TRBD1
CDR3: CAGSGGRTHDSNQPQHF
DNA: TGTGCCGGCTCAGGGGGCCGAACCCATGATAGCAATCAGCCCCAGCATTTT

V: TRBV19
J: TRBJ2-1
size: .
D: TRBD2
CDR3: CASSIEGSGSLGGSYNEQFF
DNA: TGTGCCAGTAGTATAGAAGGTAGCGGGAGTCTCGGGGGGTCCTACAATGAGCAGTTCTTC

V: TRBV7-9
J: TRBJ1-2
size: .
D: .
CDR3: CASSFSGTRSRGYTF
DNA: TGTGCCAGCAGCTTCTCGGGCACAAGGAGTCGTGGCTACACCTTC

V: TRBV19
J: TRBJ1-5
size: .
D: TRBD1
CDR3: CASSIGRGRFQPQHF
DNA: TGTGCCAGTAGTATAGGCAGGGGGCGGTTTCAGCCCCAGCATTTT

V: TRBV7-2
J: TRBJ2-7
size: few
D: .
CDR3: CASRVDLEKVYEQYF
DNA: TGTGCCAGCAGGGTGGACCTGGAAAAGGTGTACGAGCAGTACTTC

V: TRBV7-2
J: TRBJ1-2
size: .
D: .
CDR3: CASSSGGPTYGYTF
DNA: TGTGCCAGCAGCTCTGGGGGACCGACCTATGGCTACACCTTC

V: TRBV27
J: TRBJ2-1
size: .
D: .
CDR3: CASTISGSPYNEQFF
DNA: TGTGCCAGCACCATATCGGGATCCCCCTACAATGAGCAGTTCTTC

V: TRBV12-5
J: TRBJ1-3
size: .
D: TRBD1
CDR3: CASGDLGTGGNTIYF
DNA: TGTGCTAGTGGTGACCTCGGGACAGGGGGAAACACCATATATTTT

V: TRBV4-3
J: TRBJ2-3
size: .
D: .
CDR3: CASSETGGLRGETQYF
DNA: TGCGCCAGCAGCGAAACCGGGGGCTTAAGAGGGGAGACGCAGTATTTT

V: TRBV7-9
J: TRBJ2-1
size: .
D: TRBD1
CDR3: CASSTTTGGFDEQFF
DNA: TGTGCCAGCAGCACCACGACAGGGGGGTTTGATGAGCAGTTCTTC

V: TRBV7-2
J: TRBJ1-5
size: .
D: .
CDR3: CASSLVAGYNQPQHF
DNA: TGTGCCAGCAGCTTAGTAGCAGGCTACAATCAGCCCCAGCATTTT

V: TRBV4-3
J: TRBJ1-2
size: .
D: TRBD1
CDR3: CASSQEIWQGANYGYTF
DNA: TGCGCCAGCAGCCAAGAAATCTGGCAGGGGGCTAACTATGGCTACACCTTC

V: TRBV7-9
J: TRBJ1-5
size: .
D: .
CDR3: CASSLGPHQPQHF
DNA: TGTGCCAGCAGCTTAGGGCCCCATCAGCCCCAGCATTTT

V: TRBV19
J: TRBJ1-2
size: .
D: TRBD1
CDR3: CASSMTGTASGQGYTF
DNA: TGTGCCAGTAGTATGACCGGGACAGCCTCCGGTCAGGGCTACACCTTC

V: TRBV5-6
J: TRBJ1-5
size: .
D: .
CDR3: CASSSSLGLGASNQPQHF
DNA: TGTGCCAGCAGCTCCTCACTAGGTCTCGGGGCAAGCAATCAGCCCCAGCATTTT

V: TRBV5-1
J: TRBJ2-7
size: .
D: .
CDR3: CASSHRDGSSYEQYF
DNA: TGCGCCAGCAGCCACCGGGACGGCAGCTCCTACGAGCAGTACTTC

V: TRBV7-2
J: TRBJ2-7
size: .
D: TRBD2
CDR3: CASSSGLAGALEQYF
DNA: TGTGCCAGCAGCTCGGGACTAGCGGGAGCTCTCGAGCAGTACTTC

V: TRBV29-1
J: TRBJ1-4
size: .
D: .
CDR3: CSVTATNEKLFF
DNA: TGCAGCGTTACGGCAACTAATGAAAAACTGTTTTTT

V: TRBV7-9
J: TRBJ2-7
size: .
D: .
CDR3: CASSLLDEQYF
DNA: TGTGCCAGCAGCTTATTGGATGAGCAGTACTTC

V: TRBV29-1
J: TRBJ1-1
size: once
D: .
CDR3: CSVLNTEAFF
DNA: TGCAGCGTCCTTAACACTGAAGCTTTCTTT

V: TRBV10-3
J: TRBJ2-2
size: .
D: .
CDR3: CAISDGQNTGELFF
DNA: TGTGCCATCAGTGATGGACAAAACACCGGGGAGCTGTTTTTT

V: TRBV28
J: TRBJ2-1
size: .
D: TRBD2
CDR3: CASRPGLAAYNEQFF
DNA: TGTGCCAGCAGGCCGGGACTAGCGGCCTACAATGAGCAGTTCTTC

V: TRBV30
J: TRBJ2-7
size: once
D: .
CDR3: CAWSYRTYEQYF
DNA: TGTGCCTGGAGTTACAGGACATACGAGCAGTACTTC

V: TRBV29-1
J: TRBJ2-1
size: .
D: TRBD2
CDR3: CSVVLAVYNEQFF
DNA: TGCAGCGTTGTACTAGCGGTTTACAATGAGCAGTTCTTC

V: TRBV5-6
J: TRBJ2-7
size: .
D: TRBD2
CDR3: CASSPTPGTRGGEQYF
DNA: TGTGCCAGCAGCCCCACTCCGGGCACTCGGGGGGGTGAGCAGTACTTC

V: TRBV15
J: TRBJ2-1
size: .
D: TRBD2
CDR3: CATSRAPFGGRSYNEQFF
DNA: TGTGCCACCAGCAGAGCTCCCTTTGGCGGGAGGTCCTACAATGAGCAGTTCTTC

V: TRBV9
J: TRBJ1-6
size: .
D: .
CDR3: CASSVDGSPLHF
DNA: TGTGCCAGCAGCGTAGATGGATCACCCCTCCACTTT

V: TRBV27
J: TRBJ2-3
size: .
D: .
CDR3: CASSPRGPDTQYF
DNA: TGTGCCAGCTCCCCCCGCGGGCCAGATACGCAGTATTTT

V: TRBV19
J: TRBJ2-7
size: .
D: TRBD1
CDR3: CASSIVGGGQTYEQYF
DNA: TGTGCCAGTAGTATAGTAGGGGGCGGTCAGACGTACGAGCAGTACTTC

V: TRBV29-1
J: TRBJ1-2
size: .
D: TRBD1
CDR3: CSISGQDLYGYTF
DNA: TGCAGCATCTCTGGACAGGATCTCTATGGCTACACCTTC

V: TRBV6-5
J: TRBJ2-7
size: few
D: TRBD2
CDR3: CASSVGLADSYEQYF
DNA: TGTGCCAGCAGCGTGGGACTAGCGGACTCCTACGAGCAGTACTTC

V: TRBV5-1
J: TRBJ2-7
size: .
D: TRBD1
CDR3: CASSSGTGSYEQYF
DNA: TGCGCCAGCAGCTCCGGGACAGGGTCGTACGAGCAGTACTTC

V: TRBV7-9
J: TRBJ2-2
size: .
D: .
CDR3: CASSIVTGELFF
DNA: TGTGCCAGCAGCATAGTTACCGGGGAGCTGTTTTTT

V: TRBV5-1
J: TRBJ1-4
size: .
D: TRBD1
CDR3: CASSLGRPRTGGEKLFF
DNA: TGCGCCAGCAGCTTGGGTCGGCCGAGGACAGGGGGTGAAAAACTGTTTTTT

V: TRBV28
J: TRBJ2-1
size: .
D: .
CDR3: CASSSLLQGGAPGWWAQFF
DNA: TGTGCCAGCAGTTCCCTCCTACAGGGAGGGGCCCCCGGATGGTGGGCGCAGTTCTTC

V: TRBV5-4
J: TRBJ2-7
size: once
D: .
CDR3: CASSWDGSSNEQYF
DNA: TGTGCCAGCAGCTGGGACGGGAGTTCCAACGAGCAGTACTTC

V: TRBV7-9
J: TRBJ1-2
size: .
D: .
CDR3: CASIGRGYGYTF
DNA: TGTGCCAGCATAGGGAGGGGATATGGCTACACCTTC

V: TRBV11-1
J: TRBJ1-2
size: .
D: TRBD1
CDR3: CASSMGQGGYGYTF
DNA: TGTGCCAGCAGCATGGGACAGGGAGGCTATGGCTACACCTTC